A single T cell receptor beta chain is shown here with its context. Its antigen is undetermined. The germline V gene encodes CDR1 WSHSY and CDR2 SAAADI. V lost 6 bases, J lost 6 bases, and 6 bases lay in between. The CDR3 has 10 residues. The data were taken from a study of TIL therapy for anti-PD-1-resistant metastatic lung cancer. Findings and caveats of the study: Many TIL product clones were absent from baseline tumor, suggesting clonal contraction.

Sequencing used immunoSEQ v3. Sequencing depth was some 2 million read pairs for survey level, roughly 5-6 million for deep. Generated by immunoSEQ multiplex PCR, the TCRdb table keeps only in-frame clones and is missing some. The data show approximately 24,000 clones, 55% to 80% seen once. Sample time point: pre-treatment sample, taken before nivolumab and TIL therapy. Tumor tissue came from excised metastases, mostly pleural nodules or supraclavicular lymph nodes. Stage 4 NSCLC adults joined between 2017 and 2020. This receptor was identified in a person between 25 and 80 years old with non-small cell lung cancer. The chain joins TRBV10-2 to TRBJ2-7; D uncertain. Source: tumor tissue, taken at baseline. The CDR3 DNA sequence: TGCGCCAGCAGGGAGATCGAGCAGTACTTC. Encoded protein: CASREIEQYF.